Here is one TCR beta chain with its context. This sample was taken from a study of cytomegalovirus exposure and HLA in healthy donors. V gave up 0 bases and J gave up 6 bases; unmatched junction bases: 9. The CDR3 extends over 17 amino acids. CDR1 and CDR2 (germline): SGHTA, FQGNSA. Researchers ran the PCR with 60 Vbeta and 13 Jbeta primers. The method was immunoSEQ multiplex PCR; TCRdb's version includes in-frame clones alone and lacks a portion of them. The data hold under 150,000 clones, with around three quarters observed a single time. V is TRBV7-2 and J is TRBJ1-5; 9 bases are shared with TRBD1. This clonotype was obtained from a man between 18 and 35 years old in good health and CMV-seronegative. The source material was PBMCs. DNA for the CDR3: TGTGCCAGCAGCTTAGCGGGGGGCGGACAGGGGTCTCAGCCCCAGCATTTT. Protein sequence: CASSLAGGGQGSQPQHF.